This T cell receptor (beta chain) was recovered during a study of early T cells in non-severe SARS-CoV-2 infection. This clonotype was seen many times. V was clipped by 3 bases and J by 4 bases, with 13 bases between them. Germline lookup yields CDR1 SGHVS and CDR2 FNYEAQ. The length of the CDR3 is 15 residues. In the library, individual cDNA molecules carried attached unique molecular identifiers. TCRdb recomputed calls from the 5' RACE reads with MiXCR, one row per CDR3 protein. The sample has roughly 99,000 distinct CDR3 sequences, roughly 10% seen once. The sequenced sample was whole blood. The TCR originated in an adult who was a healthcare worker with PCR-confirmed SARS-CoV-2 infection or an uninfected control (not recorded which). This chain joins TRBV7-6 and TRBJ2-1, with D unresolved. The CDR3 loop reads CASSFSPRSYNEQFF. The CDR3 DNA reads TGTGCCAGCAGCTTCTCTCCTAGGTCGTACAATGAGCAGTTCTTC.